This paragraph reports one T cell receptor (beta chain). Antigen specificity is unknown. There are 16 residues in the CDR3. Germline values: CDR1 SGHRS, CDR2 YFSETQ. The germline V and J ends were trimmed by 5 bases and 0 bases, with 12 bases remaining between them. Before sequencing took place, the ViraFEST assay used viral peptide pools to expand antigen-specific CD4+ T cells. Upon completion of about ten days in culture, CD4+ T cells were isolated. Each vaccine recipient was nucleocapsid antibody negative and had no prior SARS-CoV-2 infection. Half the medium was swapped for IL-2 medium on days 3 and 7. The method was immunoSEQ multiplex PCR; TCRdb's version includes in-frame clones alone and lacks a portion of them. Of 73,000 or so clones listed, 60% to 85% are singletons. This entry belongs to a study of vaccination effects on CD4 cells after COVID-19.

Sequenced here: CD4+ T cells from PBMCs cultured with SARS-CoV-2 spike peptides, sampled before COVID-19 vaccination. The chain links TRBV5-1 to TRBJ2-6; maybe TRBD1 (6 bases). This receptor was taken from a human donor who received a COVID-19 vaccine. The CDR3 sequence: CASRPTGSSGANVLTF. The CDR3 coding sequence is TGCGCCAGCAGACCCACAGGGAGCTCTGGGGCCAACGTCCTGACTTTC.